These 26 T cell receptor beta chains were sequenced from one sample in a study of cytomegalovirus exposure and HLA in healthy donors. The primer mix had 60 Vbeta and 13 Jbeta primers. Assay: immunoSEQ multiplex PCR; the TCRdb copy retains only in-frame clones and omits some. The sample has some 160,000 clones; under 85% are singletons. The sequencing input was PBMCs. All receptors come from a woman aged 25 to 39 in good health and CMV-seronegative.

V gene TRBV10-1 combines with J gene TRBJ2-3, with 11 bases fitting TRBD2. The junction had 7 bases not matched to a gene; V was cut back by 6 bases and J by 2 bases. From germline, CDR1 is WNHNN and CDR2 SYGVQD (reference sequence). The CDR3 has 16 residues. CDR3 sequence: CASRRGLAASTDTQYF. In nucleotides, the CDR3 is TGCGCCAGCAGGAGGGGACTAGCGGCGTCCACAGATACGCAGTATTTT.

J is TRBJ2-5 and V is TRBV5-5; 7 bases agree with TRBD2. The CDR3 is 14 amino acids. CDR1 is SGHKS, CDR2 YYEKEE, per germline (reference sequence). V was clipped by 0 bases and J by 3 bases; unmatched bases: 2. The CDR3 loop reads CASSLVLAEETQYF. The CDR3 coding sequence is TGTGCCAGCAGCTTGGTCCTAGCGGAAGAGACCCAGTACTTC.

This clone appeared a few times. V usage is TRBV6-1 and J usage is TRBJ1-2; TRBD1 is a possible D gene (6 bases). Germline V lookup: CDR1 MNHNS, CDR2 SASEGT. The V end lost 3 bases, the J end lost 8 bases, and 13 bases lay between the germline ends. The CDR3 loop spans 13 amino acids. The DNA for the CDR3 is TGTGCCAGCAGTGAGGGGCAGGGGACCGGCTACACCTTC. Translated, it gives CASSEGQGTGYTF.

The chain employs TRBV28 and TRBJ2-1, with 14 bases that match TRBD2. Trimming took 10 bases from V and 7 from J; bases not matched to a gene: 9. Germline V gene sequence: CDR1 MDHEN, CDR2 SYDVKM. CDR3 length: 15 residues. The CDR3 DNA reads as TGTGCCATCGGGACTAGCGGGAGTGGGAGGAATGAGCAGTTCTTC. It yields the protein CAIGTSGSGRNEQFF.

The chain uses TRBV30 and TRBJ1-2; no firm D call. Trimming took 2 bases from V and 5 from J, leaving 9 bases between them. Germline assignment: CDR1 GTSNPN and CDR2 SVGIG (reference sequence). The CDR3 totals 12 residues. The CDR3 DNA reads TGTGCCTGGAGTCGAGATGTATATGGCTACACCTTC. It codes for CAWSRDVYGYTF.

The rearrangement uses TRBV6-6 and TRBJ2-1, with TRBD2 identical over 11 bases. Trimming at V came to 2 bases and at J to 8 bases, leaving 8 bases not matched to a gene. The CDR3 covers 16 residues. Per the germline V gene, CDR1 is MNHNY and CDR2 is SVGAGI (reference sequence). The CDR3 coding sequence is TGTGCCAGCAGTTACCTGCCCGTTAGCGGGAGGGATGAGCAGTTCTTC. It specifies CASSYLPVSGRDEQFF.

V is TRBV7-9 and J is TRBJ2-5; 9 positions agree with TRBD2. The germline CDR1 and CDR2 sequences are SEHNR and FQNEAQ (reference sequence). V lost 7 bases to trimming and J lost 2 bases; unmatched junction nucleotides: 14. The CDR3 totals 17 residues. The CDR3 DNA is TGTGCCAGCAATTCAGGGTTTCCTAGCGGGGTACAAGAGACCCAGTACTTC. It codes for CASNSGFPSGVQETQYF.

This clone has only a few counts. The V gene is TRBV19, the J gene TRBJ1-4; D uncertain. The V end lost 4 bases, the J end lost 4 bases, and 16 bases lay between the germline ends. Germline V CDR1 and CDR2: LNHDA, SQIVND (reference sequence). The CDR3 runs to 16 residues. The CDR3 sequence is CASSTGLREGNEKLFF. The CDR3 region has the DNA TGTGCCAGTAGTACTGGACTTCGGGAAGGTAATGAAAAACTGTTTTTT.

The rearrangement uses TRBV12-2 and TRBJ2-7; no DNA check was done on the table's D call, TRBD2. TRBV12-2 is reported as a pseudogene. The CDR3 contains 11 residues. CDR3 bases: TGTGCAAGTCGCCTCCCCACTCGGCAGTACTTC. Protein: CASRLPTRQYF.

This clone was counted a single time. This chain joins TRBV7-3 and TRBJ1-1, with 7 nucleotides matching TRBD1. Germline assignment: CDR1 SGHTA and CDR2 FQGTGA. CDR3 length equals 13 residues. Germline trimming cut 5 bases from V and 4 bases from J; bases unmatched to any gene: 4. The CDR3 DNA sequence: TGTGCCAGCAGCCAGGGGGTTTCCACTGAAGCTTTCTTT. Its translation: CASSQGVSTEAFF.

The CDR3 loop reads CASSYGGSRNEQFF. CDR3 DNA: TGTGCCAGCAGTTACGGAGGTAGTAGGAATGAGCAGTTCTTC. The chain couples TRBV6-5 to TRBJ2-1, with D perhaps TRBD2 (5 bases). Deletions cut 2 bases from V and 7 bases from J, with 12 bases between. The CDR3 totals 14 residues. Germline V gene data show CDR1 as MNHEY and CDR2 as SVGAGI.

CDR3 bases: TGTGCCTGGGACCAAGGGGGCGGAGAGACCCAGTACTTC. The encoded protein is CAWDQGGGETQYF. V is TRBV30 and J is TRBJ2-5; 7 bases align to TRBD1. CDR3 length: 13 residues. V lost 5 bases and J lost 4; bases outside the gene matches: 7. Germline-derived CDR1 and CDR2 are GTSNPN and SVGIG (reference sequence).

The chain's CDR3 is CASSQTSGTEAFF. For the CDR3, the DNA is TGTGCCAGCAGTCAGACCAGCGGTACTGAAGCTTTCTTT. The rearrangement uses TRBV6-5 and TRBJ1-1; unclear D gene. The CDR3 is made up of 13 amino acids. Looked up from germline, CDR1 is MNHEY and CDR2 is SVGAGI. Trimming stripped 5 bases from V and 5 bases from J, with 12 bases between.

V usage is TRBV6-6 and J usage is TRBJ2-7; possibly TRBD2 for D (6 bases). The CDR3 is 14 amino acids. Deletions cut 6 bases from V and 2 bases from J, with 14 bases between. The germline V gene has CDR1 MNHNY and CDR2 SVGAGI (reference sequence). This chain's CDR3 is CASSPGLETYEQYF. The CDR3 coding sequence is TGTGCCAGCAGCCCGGGACTCGAGACCTACGAGCAGTACTTC.

This rearrangement joins TRBV19 to TRBJ1-4, with a weak D call TRBD1 (5 bases). CDR1 is LNHDA, CDR2 SQIVND, per germline (reference sequence). This CDR3 spans 16 amino acids. Trimming pared 5 bases from V and 0 bases from J, leaving 13 bases between. CDR3 nucleotide sequence: TGTGCCAGTAGTCAACATGGACAAGCAACTAATGAAAAACTGTTTTTT. This translates into CASSQHGQATNEKLFF.

The table lists this clone with a few counts. DNA of the CDR3: TGTGCCAGCAGCTTAAGGGGTAGCGGGGGCCGCACAGATACGCAGTATTTT. This gives the protein CASSLRGSGGRTDTQYF. The rearrangement uses TRBV7-6 and TRBJ2-3; TRBD2 matches at 9 bases. The length of the CDR3 is 17 residues. Germline V gives CDR1 SGHVS, CDR2 FNYEAQ. With V trimmed by 2 bases and J by 1 base, 7 bases remained unmatched.

Here the CDR3 reads CASSRLTRSYNEQFF. CDR3 coding DNA: TGTGCCAGCAGCCGACTAACCCGCTCCTACAATGAGCAGTTCTTC. V and J are TRBV6-5 and TRBJ2-1; D may be TRBD2 (5 bases). CDR3 length: 15 amino acids. Germline values: CDR1 MNHEY, CDR2 SVGAGI. Trimming took 6 bases from V and 0 from J, leaving 12 bases between them.

CDR3 sequence: CAWSVGAAYEQYF. CDR3 DNA sequence: TGTGCCTGGAGTGTGGGGGCAGCCTACGAGCAGTACTTC. This sequence joins TRBV30 and TRBJ2-7; perhaps TRBD1 as D (6 bases). Trimming removed 0 bases at V and 2 bases at J, with 8 bases between. CDR3 length equals 13 residues. Germline V CDR1 and CDR2: GTSNPN, SVGIG (reference sequence).

The chain has TRBV19 and TRBJ1-3; TRBD1 matches at 7 bases. The germline V gene has CDR1 LNHDA and CDR2 SQIVND (reference sequence). CDR3 length: 15 amino acids. The V gene end was trimmed by 4 bases and the J gene end by 4 bases; junction bases not matched to a gene: 7. The CDR3 loop reads CASSTTGASGNTIYF. The CDR3 bases are TGTGCCAGTAGTACCACAGGGGCATCGGGAAACACCATATATTTT.

This chain joins TRBV7-3 and TRBJ2-1; no clear D gene. CDR3 length: 12 amino acids. Trimming left V 2 bases short and J 7 bases short, with 6 bases between. Germline V gives CDR1 SGHTA, CDR2 FQGTGA. In DNA, the CDR3 is TGTGCCAGCAGCTTAGGCAGGAATGAGCAGTTCTTC. Translated: CASSLGRNEQFF.

This clone came up a few times. Within the sample, other DNA sequences also encode this same CDR3. This sequence joins TRBV7-6 and TRBJ2-7; perhaps TRBD2 as D (5 bases). Germline CDR1 is SGHVS and CDR2 is FNYEAQ. This CDR3 contains 14 residues. The ends were cut back, 1 base at V and 2 bases at J, with 9 bases in the middle. The CDR3 nucleotides are TGTGCCAGCAGCTTAGGACTGGGAGCCTACGAGCAGTACTTC. Translation gives CASSLGLGAYEQYF.

This chain joins TRBV5-1 and TRBJ2-1, with 12 bases that match TRBD1. V shed 3 bases, J shed 9 bases, and the junction held 7 bases outside the gene matches. The CDR3 loop spans 15 amino acids. Per the germline V gene, CDR1 is SGHRS and CDR2 is YFSETQ. This chain's CDR3 is CASSYGTGGECEQFF. The CDR3 DNA sequence: TGCGCCAGCAGCTACGGGACAGGGGGCGAGTGTGAGCAGTTCTTC.

The CDR3: CASSLGQGVYGYTF. DNA for the CDR3: TGTGCCAGCAGCCTGGGACAGGGGGTCTATGGCTACACCTTC. The chain has TRBV14 and TRBJ1-2, with 11 bases matching TRBD1. This CDR3 comprises 14 residues. Germline-derived CDR1 and CDR2 are SGHDN and FVKESK. V shed 4 bases, J shed 4 bases, and the junction held 2 bases outside the gene matches.

The chain links TRBV2 to TRBJ2-1; TRBD2 aligns across 7 bases. V was pared by 6 bases and J by 0 bases, with 17 bases of the junction left unmatched. CDR1 and CDR2 (germline): SNHLY, FYNNEI. The CDR3 runs to 19 residues. CDR3 loop: CASSVNERGEDSSYNEQFF. The CDR3 DNA follows: TGTGCCAGCAGCGTGAATGAGCGGGGCGAAGATAGCTCCTACAATGAGCAGTTCTTC.

This clone came up many times. The V and J genes are TRBV5-8 and TRBJ1-2; D is unresolved. The CDR3 runs to 13 residues. The V end was cut by 1 base, the J end by 4 bases, with 8 bases between. Germline V gene data show CDR1 as SGHTS and CDR2 as YDEGEE. The DNA of the CDR3 is TGTGCCAGCAGCTTGCTCTACCTCTATGGCTACACCTTC. It encodes CASSLLYLYGYTF.

This clone was picked up one time. The V call is TRBV18, the J call TRBJ1-5; 10 nucleotides match TRBD1. The CDR3 extends over 15 amino acids. V lost 4 bases and J lost 4; bases outside the gene matches: 4. Germline V gives CDR1 KGHSH, CDR2 LQKENI. This CDR3 is CASSQGTGVNQPQHF. CDR3 nucleotide sequence: TGTGCCAGCTCACAAGGGACAGGGGTGAATCAGCCCCAGCATTTT. The variable domain in full, completed from reference TRBV18 and TRBJ1-5, reads NAGVMQNPRHLVRRRGQEARLRCSPMKGHSHVYWYRQLPEEGLKFMVYLQKENIIDESGMPKERFSAEFPKEGPSILRIQQVVRGDSAAYFCASSQGTGVNQPQHFGDGTRLSIL.